This T cell receptor beta chain was identified during a study of beta chain features in type 1 diabetes. This clone has only a few counts. Its specificity is not known. The sequenced template was cDNA made from the entire isolated RNA. Assay: immunoSEQ multiplex PCR; the TCRdb copy retains only in-frame clones and omits some. The profile covers roughly 47,000 clones, with around 40% appearing a single time and roughly 0.13% taken by the ten largest. Whole-study results and caveats: Researchers report that Type 1 diabetes patients had moderately but significantly shorter TCRB CDR3s across all four CD4+ subsets.

Trimming removed 6 bases from V and 8 bases from J, with 14 bases in between. This CDR3 region has 13 residues. Germline-derived CDR1 and CDR2 are MDHEN and SYDVKM. The TCR originated in a young man with type 1 diabetes. Material for sequencing was stem cell memory CD4+ T cells from blood. The chain joins TRBV28 to TRBJ2-1, with D perhaps matching TRBD1 (5 bases). CDR3 amino acids: CASSGRRVHEQFF. As DNA, the CDR3 is TGTGCCAGCAGCGGTCGCAGGGTCCATGAGCAGTTCTTC.